This T cell receptor (beta chain) was recorded in a study of radiotherapy plus CTLA-4 blockade in lung cancer. TCRdb keeps only in-frame clones here, not all; method: immunoSEQ multiplex PCR. This sample yields about 87,000 clones, of which 70% to 90% are seen a single time; around 15% belongs to the top ten. The J segment lost 9 bases and the V segment lost 2 bases, leaving 9 bases of the junction unmatched. This CDR3 region has 14 residues. Germline V lookup: CDR1 SGHTA, CDR2 FQGNSA. This TCR was sampled from a human donor with non-small cell lung cancer that progressed on radiotherapy plus ipilimumab. This sequence joins TRBV7-2 and TRBJ2-5; 7 bases are a match to TRBD2. Sequenced material: peripheral blood, taken from a patient treated with radiotherapy plus ipilimumab. CDR3 nucleotides: TGTGCCAGCAGCTTATTTGGACTAGAAGTGGCCCAGTACTTC. Amino acids: CASSLFGLEVAQYF.